This T cell receptor (beta chain) comes out of a study of the immune and genomic landscape of osteosarcoma (dated by TCRdb to about 2020). In terms of the full investigation: The overall cohort was composed of about 45 pediatric and adult patients with high-grade osteosarcoma, and a median age at diagnosis of about 25 years (range about 5-90) was recorded. The cohort was enriched for poor-risk disease, as unfavorable pathologic response to standard therapy was shown in roughly 78% of the cohort and around 67% of the cohort were deceased. Patients in the overall cohort were roughly 60% male, and around 77% presented with localized disease at diagnosis. The study profiled osteosarcoma specimens with whole genome, RNA and T-cell receptor sequencing plus immunohistochemistry and reverse phase protein arrays to define immunogenic potential. TCR sequencing results were integrated with transcriptome, protein array and immunostaining data to characterize the osteosarcoma immunogenomic landscape. The study aimed to explain the limited clinical activity of immune checkpoint inhibitors in osteosarcoma. Each of a few patients provided a couple of samples from the same tumor site.

The germline V gene provides CDR1 MDHEN and CDR2 SYDVKM. CDR3 length: 11 amino acids, cysteine to phenylalanine. Only CDR3 DNA remains: 33 bases, in frame from the first base. Post-treatment primary, local recurrence and metastasis tumors from poor-prognosis patients were used as specimens. About this clone: The specificity of this receptor is unknown. No much larger clone exists at a distance of one base, and base qualities are not known.

TCR beta chain CDR3 regions were immunosequenced using the ImmunoSEQ Assay (Adaptive Biotechnologies). Turning to the authors' computational methods: The ImmunoSEQ Analyzer platform was used to export TCRB rearrangements, read counts, read proportions and gene usage. T-cell clonality was computed as 1 minus Pielou's evenness on productive rearrangements. In the clonal space homeostasis analysis, clonotypes were sorted into rare, small, medium, large or hyperexpanded (0.01 to 1 of the repertoire) bins. TCR productive clonality was compared across immune clusters C1, C2 and C3 using the Wilcoxon rank sum test. Drawn from immuneACCESS, this table holds only the in-frame rearrangements with V and J called that TCRdb kept. Clones are partly lost; checked studies trace under half to an unresolved V gene and leave the rest unexplained. V and J calls and clone size are those listed in that table; D and trimming were worked out from the DNA. This sample is represented by more than 10,000 clones; 60% to 85% of them were singletons. The biggest ten clones account for more than 15% of the sample.

Here is what the overall study found, with its caveats: Five cases had a single hyperexpanded clone dominating the repertoire, and all had fewer than 100 T-cell clonotypes. Alongside the frozen tumor specimens, matched blood was collected from only a couple of patients. Overall, productive TCR clonality was low, with a mean of 0.09 and a maximum of 0.3, which suggests limited clonal expansion of T cells. Sample size was not determined by any statistical method, because osteosarcoma is rare and all possible samples were collected. TCR productive clonality was greater in the immune-hot C3 cluster than in the cold C1 cluster, although TCR productive clonality remained low overall. The clonality benchmarks were taken from external normal skin and healthy peripheral blood data instead of from matched normal tissue.

The sequenced material came from osteosarcoma tumor tissue from the lung. Rearrangement joined TRBV28 to TRBJ2-5; the D gene is perhaps TRBD2, on 5 matching bases. TRBJ2-7 matches the DNA end more closely, so the J call is doubtful. This sequence was found in a human donor with osteosarcoma. The base sequence is TGTGCCAGCAGTGGAGGATACGAGCAGTACTTC. Its product reads: CASSGGYEQYF.